These T cell receptor beta chains were read from a single sample in a study of T cells in Graves' hyperthyroidism and ophthalmopathy. TCRdb analysed the multiplex PCR reads with MiXCR anew, one entry per CDR3 protein. The sample includes more than 350,000 distinct CDR3 sequences, approximately 14% of them seen just once. Sequencing was carried out using blood. The receptors come from a woman in her 30s with Graves' ophthalmopathy. The CDR3 runs from the conserved cysteine through the conserved F or W. D genes are given only for firm matches. Clone size is given for some rows only: seen once, a few or many times, or a class if the clone is expanded.

TGTGCCAGCAGCCGACTTAGCGGGGGAGGAACCGGGGAGCTGTTTTTT,CASSRLSGGGTGELFF,TRBJ2-2,TRBV11-2,many,TRBD2
TGTGCCAGCAGCCACCCGGAGGGTCCAACTAATGAAAAACTGTTTTTT,CASSHPEGPTNEKLFF,TRBJ1-4,TRBV28,many,-
TGTGCTGCGGGAACCCTCTCCTACGAGCAGTACTTC,CAAGTLSYEQYF,TRBJ2-7,TRBV6-1,many,-
TGTGCCAGCAGTCAAACAGGGGGACCTATCCGCGAGCAGTACTTC,CASSQTGGPIREQYF,TRBJ2-7,TRBV7-9,many,TRBD1
TGTGCCAGCAGCTCTAGCGGGGGGGCCCCCCGAGAGACCCAGTACTTC,CASSSSGGAPRETQYF,TRBJ2-5,TRBV7-8,many,TRBD2
TGTGCCTGGGAACTGACAGGGGTTGAAGCTTTCTTT,CAWELTGVEAFF,TRBJ1-1,TRBV30,many,TRBD1
TGTGCCAGCAGCCGGGGACTAGCGGGGCCCTACAATGAGCAGTTCTTC,CASSRGLAGPYNEQFF,TRBJ2-1,TRBV4-2,-,TRBD2
TGTGCCAGCAGTCCGGGTGGCGGGCGGGAGACCCAGTACTTC,CASSPGGGRETQYF,TRBJ2-5,TRBV5-6,-,-
TGTGCCAGCAGCTTACTAGGGTCAGTTTCCTACGAGCAGTACTTC,CASSLLGSVSYEQYF,TRBJ2-7,TRBV7-2,many,-
TGTGCCAGCAGTTACATAGTTCCGACAGCAACCAATTCACCCCTCCACTTT,CASSYIVPTATNSPLHF,TRBJ1-6,TRBV6-5,many,-
TGTGCCAGTAGTCCACCCGGGACTAGCGGGGGGGCAAGCGACGAGCAGTACTTC,CASSPPGTSGGASDEQYF,TRBJ2-7,TRBV19,few,TRBD2
TGTGCCAGCAGTGACTGGGTGGACACTTATTACGAGCAGTACTTC,CASSDWVDTYYEQYF,TRBJ2-7,TRBV6-1,many,-
TGCAGTGCGGGGACGGTGGAACCCCTCCACTTT,CSAGTVEPLHF,TRBJ1-6,TRBV20-1,many,-
TGTGCCAGCAGGACCGACGGTCTCCTCTACGAGCAGTACTTC,CASRTDGLLYEQYF,TRBJ2-7,TRBV6-1,many,-
TGTGCCAGCAGCTTATCTGCAGGCGCGAACACCGGGGAGCTGTTTTTT,CASSLSAGANTGELFF,TRBJ2-2,TRBV7-3,many,-
TGTGCCAGCAGTTATGAGGTGAACACTGAAGCTTTCTTT,CASSYEVNTEAFF,TRBJ1-1,TRBV6-2/TRBV6-3,many,-
TGTGCCAGCAGCTTAGTATCCGATGAGCAGTTCTTC,CASSLVSDEQFF,TRBJ2-1,TRBV5-6,-,-
TGTGCTAGCAGCTTAGAACTGGCGGGGGGCTCAAGTACGCAGTATTTT,CASSLELAGGSSTQYF,TRBJ2-3,TRBV7-7,-,TRBD2
TGTGCCAGCCATATAGCGGGGGGGTTCTCCTACAATGAGCAGTTCTTC,CASHIAGGFSYNEQFF,TRBJ2-1,TRBV18,many,TRBD2
TGTGCTAGTGGTTTGGATAGACAAAACACTGAAGCTTTCTTT,CASGLDRQNTEAFF,TRBJ1-1,TRBV12-5,many,-
TGTGCCAGCAGCTTAGTCACCGCGGGGGCCCGGGAGACCCAGTACTTC,CASSLVTAGARETQYF,TRBJ2-5,TRBV7-2,many,-
TGTGCCAGCAGCCGACTCGGGGGGGGGAGGAATGAGCAGTTCTTC,CASSRLGGGRNEQFF,TRBJ2-1,TRBV11-2,-,TRBD2
TGTGCCAGCAGTTTTCAGGGCAGGGGGGATCAGCCCCAGCATTTT,CASSFQGRGDQPQHF,TRBJ1-5,TRBV12-3/TRBV12-4,many,TRBD1
TGTGCCATCAGTGAGTCAGGAGCGGGGGGGCCGAACACCGGGGAGCTGTTTTTT,CAISESGAGGPNTGELFF,TRBJ2-2,TRBV10-3,many,TRBD2
TGTGCCAGCAGCTTAGTCAAGGACACCTCCTACTACGAGCAGTACTTC,CASSLVKDTSYYEQYF,TRBJ2-7,TRBV11-2,medium-sized,-
TGTGCCAGCATACCCCCAGCCTACAATGAGCAGTTCTTC,CASIPPAYNEQFF,TRBJ2-1,TRBV9,many,-
TGCGCCAGCAGCTCCCTGACTAGCGGGGGGGCCCGGGAGACCCAGTACTTC,CASSSLTSGGARETQYF,TRBJ2-5,TRBV5-1,many,TRBD2
TGTGCCAGCAGTTGGGGCAGGGGTGGTAATGGCTACACCTTC,CASSWGRGGNGYTF,TRBJ1-2,TRBV28,many,-
TGTGCCAGCAGCCAGGGATACAATGAGCAGTTCTTC,CASSQGYNEQFF,TRBJ2-1,TRBV3-1,many,-
TGCGCCAGCCGTCCCCCGGGGCAGGAGGATTCACCCCTCCACTTT,CASRPPGQEDSPLHF,TRBJ1-6,TRBV5-1,-,-
TGTGCCAGCATGAAATCCACAGGCTACGAGCAGTACTTC,CASMKSTGYEQYF,TRBJ2-7,TRBV25-1,once,-
TGCAGTGCCAGGACTAGCGGGGGGGCTTCGTTCCCAGATACGCAGTATTTT,CSARTSGGASFPDTQYF,TRBJ2-3,TRBV20-1,-,TRBD2
TGCGCCAGCAGCTTGTGGCAGACGAACACCGGGGAGCTGTTTTTT,CASSLWQTNTGELFF,TRBJ2-2,TRBV5-1,-,-
TGTGCCAGTAGTACGGGCTTCTCTGGGGCCAACGTCCTGACTTTC,CASSTGFSGANVLTF,TRBJ2-6,TRBV19,-,-
TGTGCCAGCAGCTTAGTGGGACAGTACGAGCAGTACTTC,CASSLVGQYEQYF,TRBJ2-7,TRBV7-9,-,TRBD1
TGCAGTGCTACCAGAGAGGGCGGGACAAGCTATCAGCCCCAGCATTTT,CSATREGGTSYQPQHF,TRBJ1-5,TRBV20-1,-,-
TGTGCCAGCAGCTCGGGGACGGTCACTGAAGCTTTCTTT,CASSSGTVTEAFF,TRBJ1-1,TRBV11-2,-,-
TGTGCCAGCTCACCACTCTCGGGGGGCGCAGATACGCAGTATTTT,CASSPLSGGADTQYF,TRBJ2-3,TRBV18,many,-
TGCAGTGCTAGAGATCAGGGGAACACTGAAGCTTTCTTT,CSARDQGNTEAFF,TRBJ1-1,TRBV20-1,many,-
TGTGCCAGCGAGGGTTCAACTGAAGCTTTCTTT,CASEGSTEAFF,TRBJ1-1,TRBV2,many,-
TGTGCCAGCTCACCGCCAGGGGGCGTCCGCTCCTACGAGCAGTACTTC,CASSPPGGVRSYEQYF,TRBJ2-7,TRBV18,many,TRBD1
TGTGCCAGCAGTGAGGCGCGGGGGGGTTCTGAGCAGTTCTTC,CASSEARGGSEQFF,TRBJ2-1,TRBV6-1,few,TRBD2
TGTGCCAGCAGCCTGGTGGGGGGGAGGGGGAACTATGGCTACACCTTC,CASSLVGGRGNYGYTF,TRBJ1-2,TRBV27,-,-
TGCGCCAGCAGCTCCCAGACAGGGCTGAACACTGAAGCTTTCTTT,CASSSQTGLNTEAFF,TRBJ1-1,TRBV5-1,many,TRBD1
TGCGCCAGCAGCCAAGATGTTGGTCAGCCCCAGCATTTT,CASSQDVGQPQHF,TRBJ1-5,TRBV4-1,many,-
TGTGCCAGTAGTACCCGGGACAGACCCAATCAGCCCCAGCATTTT,CASSTRDRPNQPQHF,TRBJ1-5,TRBV19,many,TRBD1
TGTGCCAGCAGCGCCGAATGGACTGAAGCTTTCTTT,CASSAEWTEAFF,TRBJ1-1,TRBV7-2,many,-
TGCAGTGCTAGAGGTATTACCTTCGAGGAGCCTCTGGCAACTAATGAAAAACTGTTTTTT,CSARGITFEEPLATNEKLFF,TRBJ1-4,TRBV20-1,few,-
TGCAGTGCTAAGTCTCCCATTAAGGATGGCGAGCAGTACTTC,CSAKSPIKDGEQYF,TRBJ2-7,TRBV20-1,many,-
TGTGCCAGCAGTGATGAGGGGGCGCTAGGGACTGAAGCTTTCTTT,CASSDEGALGTEAFF,TRBJ1-1,TRBV6-1,many,TRBD1
TGTGCCAGCAGCCCGATAGGACTAGCGGCAGATACGCAGTATTTT,CASSPIGLAADTQYF,TRBJ2-3,TRBV7-2,many,TRBD2
TGTGCCAGCAGGTCGACAGGGGTTTCCTACGAGCAGTACTTC,CASRSTGVSYEQYF,TRBJ2-7,TRBV6-1,few,TRBD1
TGTGCCAGCAGTTACCACTACTACACCGGGGAGCTGTTTTTT,CASSYHYYTGELFF,TRBJ2-2,TRBV6-2/TRBV6-3,-,-
TGTGCCAGCAGCCGAGGACTAGCGGGGGCGCGGGACAATGAGCAGTTCTTC,CASSRGLAGARDNEQFF,TRBJ2-1,TRBV4-2,many,TRBD2
TGTGCCAGCAGGTCTACAGGGGGCTCAGGAGAGACCCAGTACTTC,CASRSTGGSGETQYF,TRBJ2-5,TRBV6-1,many,TRBD1
TGTGCCAGCAGTTACTCGGGAATAGCGGGAGCTGAGACCCAGTACTTC,CASSYSGIAGAETQYF,TRBJ2-5,TRBV6-6,many,TRBD2
TGTGCCAGCAGCCGCTTAGGTGGACAAAACACTGAAGCTTTCTTT,CASSRLGGQNTEAFF,TRBJ1-1,TRBV11-1,many,-